This T cell receptor (beta chain) is drawn from a study of cytomegalovirus exposure and HLA in healthy donors. Germline values: CDR1 MNHEY, CDR2 SMNVEV (reference sequence). The CDR3 extends over 12 amino acids. The V and J ends lost 8 bases and 3 bases respectively, with 11 bases between them. PCR amplification relied on 60 Vbeta primers (plus 13 Jbeta primers). Produced via immunoSEQ multiplex PCR; TCRdb's table is partial and in-frame only. The data contain under 200,000 clones, approximately 84% of them singletons. Sequenced material: PBMCs. The rearrangement joins TRBV27 to TRBJ2-7, with a weak D call TRBD1 (6 bases). This sequence originates from a male donor in good health and CMV-seropositive. The CDR3 protein is CASLGQSYEQYF. CDR3 sequence (DNA): TGTGCCAGCCTTGGACAGAGCTACGAGCAGTACTTC.